These T cell receptor beta chains were read from a single sample in a study of beta chain features in type 1 diabetes. This table comes from immunoSEQ multiplex PCR, and its TCRdb copy is limited to in-frame clones, with some not included. The profile shows about 260,000 clones, 24% of them singletons. The sample comprised naive CD4+ T cells from blood. These TCRs come from a woman aged 25-40 years with type 1 diabetes. Both conserved end residues are part of each CDR3. Each record gives: CDR3 length, V gene, J gene, D gene, clone size, CDR3 protein, CDR3 DNA. The D gene is left open where the match is weak. The size field is filled for only some rows; it gives once, few, many or a size class.

>13|TRBV7-3|TRBJ2-3|-|-
CASSLVSGDTQYF
TGTGCCAGCAGCTTAGTATCCGGGGATACGCAGTATTTT
>12|TRBV11-2|TRBJ2-7|-|once
CASSLDRDEQYF
TGTGCCAGCAGCTTAGACAGGGACGAGCAGTACTTC
>17|TRBV18|TRBJ2-5|-|-
CASSPYDLPLGQETQYF
TGTGCCAGCTCACCCTATGACTTACCCCTCGGGCAAGAGACCCAGTACTTC
>16|TRBV23-1|TRBJ2-7|-|few
CASTPVHLTSSYEQYF
TGCGCCAGCACTCCGGTACACCTTACTAGCTCCTACGAGCAGTACTTC
>16|TRBV18|TRBJ2-5|TRBD2|-
CASSPPLAGRTETQYF
TGTGCCAGCTCACCACCCCTAGCGGGACGAACAGAGACCCAGTACTTC
>17|TRBV25-1|TRBJ2-3|-|-
CASSPLTGRGPTDTQYF
TGTGCCAGCAGTCCTCTAACAGGGAGGGGACCCACAGATACGCAGTATTTT
>15|TRBV5-4|TRBJ2-3|TRBD2|-
CASSWGLLTTDTQYF
TGTGCCAGCAGCTGGGGACTACTTACCACAGATACGCAGTATTTT
>15|TRBV7-6|TRBJ1-5|-|few
CASSTTGTSNQPQHF
TGTGCCAGCAGCACCACAGGGACCAGCAATCAGCCCCAGCATTTT
>12|TRBV18|TRBJ1-1|TRBD1|-
CASSLDRDEAFF
TGTGCCAGCTCCCTCGACAGGGATGAAGCTTTCTTT
>13|TRBV30|TRBJ2-5|TRBD1|few
CAWRLTGPETQYF
TGTGCCTGGAGGCTGACAGGGCCAGAGACCCAGTACTTC
>14|TRBV5-4|TRBJ1-2|-|few
CASSLLHRAGGYTF
TGTGCCAGCAGCTTACTCCACAGGGCCGGGGGCTACACCTTC
>15|TRBV19|TRBJ2-7|-|-
CASSTTGPGLHEQYF
TGTGCCAGTAGTACCACAGGGCCGGGCCTCCACGAGCAGTACTTC
>13|TRBV5-4|TRBJ1-2|TRBD1|-
CASKVDRGGGYTF
TGTGCCAGCAAGGTAGACAGGGGAGGAGGCTACACCTTC
>15|TRBV30|TRBJ1-5|-|-
CAWSKGEGRNQPQHF
TGTGCCTGGAGTAAGGGAGAAGGTCGCAATCAGCCCCAGCATTTT
>15|TRBV5-6|TRBJ1-2|-|few
CASSFPTTDVEGYTF
TGTGCCAGCAGCTTCCCTACGACCGACGTGGAGGGCTACACCTTC
>11|TRBV6-1|TRBJ2-7|-|-
CASSPFYEQYF
TGTGCCAGCAGTCCCTTTTACGAGCAGTACTTC
>16|TRBV4-1|TRBJ2-5|-|-
CASSQESPGSQETQYF
TGCGCCAGCAGCCAAGAATCCCCAGGTAGCCAAGAGACCCAGTACTTC
>13|TRBV7-6|TRBJ2-5|-|few
CASSLVDQETQYF
TGTGCCAGCAGCTTGGTAGACCAAGAGACCCAGTACTTC
>14|TRBV9|TRBJ2-7|-|few
CASSPVASDYEQYF
TGTGCCAGCAGCCCCGTAGCTAGCGACTACGAGCAGTACTTC
>16|TRBV5-6|TRBJ2-6|-|-
CASSPDRSSGANVLTF
TGTGCCAGCAGCCCAGACAGAAGCTCTGGGGCCAACGTCCTGACTTTC
>14|TRBV30|TRBJ1-5|-|-
CAWSGRTAQRPQHF
TGTGCCTGGAGTGGCAGGACAGCCCAGAGGCCCCAGCATTTT
>13|TRBV6-6|TRBJ1-1|-|-
CATPREVGTEAFF
TGTGCCACCCCACGAGAGGTGGGCACTGAAGCTTTCTTT
>14|TRBV25-1|TRBJ2-2|-|-
CATTFSENTGELFF
TGTGCCACCACTTTCTCCGAGAACACCGGGGAGCTGTTTTTT
>14|TRBV28|TRBJ2-7|TRBD1|-
CASSSPGQGYEQYF
TGTGCCAGCAGCTCCCCGGGACAGGGATACGAGCAGTACTTC
>15|TRBV2|TRBJ2-7|TRBD2|-
CASSEGLAGGYEQYF
TGTGCCAGCAGTGAAGGGTTAGCGGGAGGTTACGAGCAGTACTTC
>16|TRBV10-3|TRBJ1-2|TRBD1|-
CAISEGATGAGYGYTF
TGTGCCATCAGTGAGGGGGCGACAGGGGCCGGCTATGGCTACACCTTC
>14|TRBV7-2|TRBJ2-1|TRBD2|-
CASRERGRRNEQFF
TGTGCCAGCAGAGAGCGGGGTCGACGCAATGAGCAGTTCTTC
>11|TRBV2|TRBJ1-5|-|-
CASSIRGPQHF
TGTGCCAGCAGTATCCGAGGGCCCCAGCATTTT
>13|TRBV29-1|TRBJ2-7|TRBD1|few
CSVDRGQGNEQYF
TGCAGCGTTGATAGGGGACAGGGTAACGAGCAGTACTTC
>15|TRBV23-1|TRBJ2-7|TRBD1|many
CASSQSRTGVGEQYF
TGCGCCAGCAGTCAATCGAGGACAGGGGTGGGCGAGCAGTACTTC
>17|TRBV18|TRBJ2-7|-|few
CASSPRTHGDRGSEQYF
TGTGCCAGCTCACCAAGAACCCACGGTGACAGAGGATCAGAGCAGTACTTC